The clone carrying this T cell receptor beta chain was found a few times. These data belong to a study of blood T cell repertoires in COVID-19. Sequencing was performed with immunoSEQ multiplex PCR; in TCRdb, only in-frame clones are kept and a portion is missing. The sample lists tens of thousands of clones, more than 70% occurring once. V lost 0 bases to trimming and J lost 6 bases; unmatched junction nucleotides: 2. CDR3 length equals 14 residues. CDR1 and CDR2 (germline): LGHNA, YSLEER. Specimen: peripheral blood. The V call is TRBV4-3, the J call TRBJ1-1, with TRBD1 matching 9 bases. The TCR sequence derives from a human donor in a cohort sampled during active COVID-19. The CDR3, as DNA: TGCGCCAGCAGCCAAGAGACAGGGGGATCTGAAGCTTTCTTT. Amino acids: CASSQETGGSEAFF.